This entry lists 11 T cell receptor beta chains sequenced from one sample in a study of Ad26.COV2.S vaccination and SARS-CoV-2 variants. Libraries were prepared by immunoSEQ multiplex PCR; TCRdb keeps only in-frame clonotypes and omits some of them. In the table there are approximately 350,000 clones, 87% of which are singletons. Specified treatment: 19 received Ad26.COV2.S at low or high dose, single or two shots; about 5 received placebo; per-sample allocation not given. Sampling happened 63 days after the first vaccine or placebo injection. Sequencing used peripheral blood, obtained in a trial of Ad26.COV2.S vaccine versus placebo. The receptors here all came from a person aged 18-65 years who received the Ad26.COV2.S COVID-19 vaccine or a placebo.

This CDR3 is CASSRAGQTYEQYF. The CDR3, as DNA: TGTGCCAGCAGCCGAGCGGGACAGACCTACGAGCAGTACTTC. V usage is TRBV7-9 and J usage is TRBJ2-7, with D tentatively TRBD1 or TRBD2 (7 bases each). Trimming left V 5 bases short and J 2 bases short, with 13 bases between. CDR1 is SEHNR and CDR2 is FQNEAQ in the germline V gene (reference sequence). The CDR3 runs 14 residues. Drawing the rest from reference TRBV7-9 and TRBJ2-7, the complete variable domain is DTGVSQNPRHKITKRGQNVTFRCDPISEHNRLYWYRQTLGQGPEFLTYFQNEAQLEKSRLLSDRFSAERPKGSFSTLEIQRTEQGDSAMYLCASSRAGQTYEQYFGPGTRLTVT.

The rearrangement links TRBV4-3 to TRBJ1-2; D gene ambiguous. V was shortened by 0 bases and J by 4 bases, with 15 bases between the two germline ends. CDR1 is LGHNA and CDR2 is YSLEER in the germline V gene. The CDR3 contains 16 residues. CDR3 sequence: CASSQESRSGSYGYTF. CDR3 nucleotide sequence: TGCGCCAGCAGCCAAGAGTCGCGCTCAGGCTCCTATGGCTACACCTTC.

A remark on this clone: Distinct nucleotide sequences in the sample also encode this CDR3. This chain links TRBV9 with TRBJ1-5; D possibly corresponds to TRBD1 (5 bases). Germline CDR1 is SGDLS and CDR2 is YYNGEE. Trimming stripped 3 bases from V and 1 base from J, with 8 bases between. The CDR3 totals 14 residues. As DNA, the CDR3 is TGTGCCAGCAGCGACGGACAAAGCAATCAGCCCCAGCATTTT. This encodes CASSDGQSNQPQHF.

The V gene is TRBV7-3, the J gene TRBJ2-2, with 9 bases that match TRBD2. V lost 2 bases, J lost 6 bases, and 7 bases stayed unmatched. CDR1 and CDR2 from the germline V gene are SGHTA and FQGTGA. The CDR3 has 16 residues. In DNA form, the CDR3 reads TGTGCCAGCAGCTTAGGGTTAGCGGGGGCCTCCGGGGAGCTGTTTTTT. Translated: CASSLGLAGASGELFF.

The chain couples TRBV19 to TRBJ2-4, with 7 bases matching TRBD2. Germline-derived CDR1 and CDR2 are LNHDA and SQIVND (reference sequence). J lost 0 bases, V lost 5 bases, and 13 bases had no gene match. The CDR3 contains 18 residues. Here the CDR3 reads CASSQGRFPGGAKNIQYF. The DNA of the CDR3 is TGTGCCAGTAGTCAAGGCAGATTTCCGGGGGGAGCCAAAAACATTCAGTACTTC.

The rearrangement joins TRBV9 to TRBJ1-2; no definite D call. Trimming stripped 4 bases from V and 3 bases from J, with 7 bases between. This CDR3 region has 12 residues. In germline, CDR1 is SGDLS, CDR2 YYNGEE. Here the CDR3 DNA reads TGTGCCAGCAGCCGGGGAGACTATGGCTACACCTTC. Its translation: CASSRGDYGYTF.

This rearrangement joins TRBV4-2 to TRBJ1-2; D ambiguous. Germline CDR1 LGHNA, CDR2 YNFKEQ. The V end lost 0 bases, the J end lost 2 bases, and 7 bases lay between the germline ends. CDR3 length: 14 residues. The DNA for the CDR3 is TGTGCCAGCAGCCAAGATAGGACCAACTATGGCTACACCTTC. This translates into CASSQDRTNYGYTF.

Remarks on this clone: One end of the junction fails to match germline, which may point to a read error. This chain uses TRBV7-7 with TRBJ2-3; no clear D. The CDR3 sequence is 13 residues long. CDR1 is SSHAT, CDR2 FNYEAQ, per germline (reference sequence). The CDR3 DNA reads TGTGCTAGCAGCAAAGACAACTCAGATACGCAGTATTTT. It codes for CASSKDNSDTQYF.

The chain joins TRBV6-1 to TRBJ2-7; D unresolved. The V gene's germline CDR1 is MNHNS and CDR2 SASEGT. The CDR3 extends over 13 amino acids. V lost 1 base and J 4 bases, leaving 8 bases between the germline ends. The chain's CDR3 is CASSEVLIYEQYF. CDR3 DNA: TGTGCCAGCAGTGAAGTGTTGATATACGAGCAGTACTTC.

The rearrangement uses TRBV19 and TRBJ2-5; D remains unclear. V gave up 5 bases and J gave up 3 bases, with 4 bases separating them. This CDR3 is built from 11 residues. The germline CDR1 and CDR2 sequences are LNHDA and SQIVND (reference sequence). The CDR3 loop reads CASSREETQYF. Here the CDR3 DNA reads TGTGCCAGTAGTCGGGAAGAGACCCAGTACTTC.

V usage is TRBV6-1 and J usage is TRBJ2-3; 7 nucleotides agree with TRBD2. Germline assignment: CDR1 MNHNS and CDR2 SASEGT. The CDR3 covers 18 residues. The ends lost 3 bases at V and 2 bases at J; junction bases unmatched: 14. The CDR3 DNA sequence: TGTGCCAGCAGTGATGATGCGGGAGTGGGGGGGTTCACAGATACGCAGTATTTT. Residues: CASSDDAGVGGFTDTQYF.